What follows are 10 T cell receptor beta chains derived from one specimen sequenced in a study of blood T cell repertoires in COVID-19. This table comes from immunoSEQ multiplex PCR, and its TCRdb copy is limited to in-frame clones, with some not included. The top ten hold approximately 12% of the sample, which has 150,000 to 250,000 clones, 65% to 90% seen once. The sample taken for sequencing was PBMCs or T cells enriched from blood (not recorded which). These receptors were taken from a man aged 35 to 55 who had recovered from COVID-19.

The chain links TRBV11-2 to TRBJ2-3; tentatively, D is TRBD1 (5 bases). V was trimmed by 3 bases and J by 0 bases, leaving 13 bases between them. The V gene's germline CDR1 is SGHAT and CDR2 FQNNGV. The CDR3 totals 16 residues. CDR3 region: CASSFSSGASTDTQYF. CDR3 coding DNA: TGTGCCAGCAGCTTCTCTTCTGGGGCCAGCACAGATACGCAGTATTTT. The complete variable domain, with remaining parts taken from reference TRBV11-2 and TRBJ2-3, reads EAGVAQSPRYKIIEKRQSVAFWCNPISGHATLYWYQQILGQGPKLLIQFQNNGVVDDSQLPKDRFSAERLKGVDSTLKIQPAKLEDSAVYLCASSFSSGASTDTQYFGPGTRLTVL.

The chain recombines TRBV7-2 with TRBJ1-1; 11 nucleotides line up with TRBD1. V shed 4 bases and J 3 bases; nucleotides not matched to a gene: 10. CDR1 SGHTA and CDR2 FQGNSA come from the germline V gene. The CDR3 length is 17 residues. The CDR3 DNA sequence: TGTGCCAGCAGCTCTGGACAGGGGGCTTTAGATTACACTGAAGCTTTCTTT. The encoded protein is CASSSGQGALDYTEAFF.

This clone occurred once. V is TRBV5-6 and J is TRBJ2-3; D is uncertain. Germline values: CDR1 SGHDT, CDR2 YYEEEE. The V and J ends lost 4 bases and 4 bases respectively, with 13 bases between them. CDR3 length: 14 residues. CDR3 residues: CASSPTLPSDTQYF. The CDR3 DNA is TGTGCCAGCAGCCCTACTCTACCATCAGATACGCAGTATTTT.

The rearrangement uses TRBV9 and TRBJ1-2; tentatively, D is TRBD1 (6 bases). Between the trimmed V and J ends, which lost 3 bases and 1 base, there was a span of 28 bases. Looked up from germline, CDR1 is SGDLS and CDR2 is YYNGEE. The CDR3 covers 20 residues. The CDR3 reads CASSAQPRDLQGGFNYGYTF. The CDR3 bases are TGTGCCAGCAGCGCACAACCCCGAGACCTACAGGGTGGATTTAACTATGGCTACACCTTC. Full variable domain (missing parts from reference TRBV9 and TRBJ1-2): DSGVTQTPKHLITATGQRVTLRCSPRSGDLSVYWYQQSLDQGLQFLIQYYNGEERAKGNILERFSAQQFPDLHSELNLSSLELGDSALYFCASSAQPRDLQGGFNYGYTFGSGTRLTVV.

CDR3 coding DNA: TGTGCTAGTGGGGGACAGGGGGAAACCCTCTACGAGCAGTACGTC. Protein: CASGGQGETLYEQYV. The chain combines TRBV12-5 with TRBJ2-7, with TRBD1 matching 11 bases. V was pared by 6 bases and J by 3 bases, with 7 bases of the junction left unmatched. CDR3 size: 15 residues. CDR1 is LGHNT and CDR2 is FRNRAP in the germline V gene.

This clone was recorded a few times. The rearrangement uses TRBV28 and TRBJ1-1; tentatively, D is TRBD1 (5 bases). V was trimmed by 5 bases and J by 6 bases, leaving 19 bases between them. Germline V gene lookup returns CDR1 MDHEN and CDR2 SYDVKM. The CDR3 covers 15 residues. The DNA of the CDR3 is TGTGCCAGCAGTCTCCCCACCGGAGGGACGCCTGAAGCTTTCTTT. Protein: CASSLPTGGTPEAFF.

In its sample, this clone was seen a few times. The rearrangement joins TRBV19 to TRBJ2-7, with TRBD1 as a possible D gene (6 bases). Germline assignment: CDR1 LNHDA and CDR2 SQIVND (reference sequence). V lost 2 bases to trimming and J lost 0 bases, with 8 bases between them. CDR3 length: 14 residues. The CDR3 DNA reads TGTGCCAGTAGTATACGGGACAACTCCTACGAGCAGTACTTC. It specifies CASSIRDNSYEQYF.

In its sample, this clone was seen once. J is TRBJ1-5 and V is TRBV30; D is ambiguous. With 0 bases removed from V and 1 base from J, the gap between germline ends came to 7 bases. The CDR3 extends over 14 amino acids. The germline V gene encodes CDR1 GTSNPN and CDR2 SVGIG (reference sequence). CDR3 nucleotide sequence: TGTGCCTGGAGTGTAGGAGGGAGCAATCAGCCCCAGCATTTT. Translating it yields CAWSVGGSNQPQHF. Complete variable domain (other parts from reference TRBV30 and TRBJ1-5): SQTIHQWPATLVQPVGSPLSLECTVEGTSNPNLYWYRQAAGRGLQLLFYSVGIGQISSEVPQNLSASRPQDRQFILSSKKLLLSDSGFYLCAWSVGGSNQPQHFGDGTRLSIL.

This chain joins TRBV19 and TRBJ2-2; 8 bases fit TRBD1. J lost 6 bases, V lost 9 bases, and 12 bases had no gene match. Germline CDR1 LNHDA, CDR2 SQIVND (reference sequence). The CDR3 loop spans 15 amino acids. CDR3 residues: CASHDRGGYPGELFF. The CDR3 DNA reads TGTGCCAGCCACGACAGGGGAGGTTATCCCGGGGAGCTGTTTTTT.

V usage is TRBV9 and J usage is TRBJ2-1; 9 bases line up with TRBD2. Germline trimming cut 4 bases from V and 4 bases from J; bases unmatched to any gene: 15. This CDR3 has 18 residues. Germline CDR1 is SGDLS and CDR2 is YYNGEE. The CDR3: CASSPRGGGAPGYNEQFF. CDR3 DNA sequence: TGTGCCAGCAGCCCGCGGGGGGGAGGGGCTCCTGGGTACAATGAGCAGTTCTTC. The full variable domain, rest sourced from reference TRBV9 and TRBJ2-1, is DSGVTQTPKHLITATGQRVTLRCSPRSGDLSVYWYQQSLDQGLQFLIQYYNGEERAKGNILERFSAQQFPDLHSELNLSSLELGDSALYFCASSPRGGGAPGYNEQFFGPGTRLTVL.